A single T cell receptor (beta chain) is shown here with its context. Its specificity is unknown. This sample was included in a study of T cell responses to AZD1222 COVID-19 vaccine. Whole-study results and caveats: A mostly white British donor set with more females was recruited, and clonal diversity was possibly underestimated. Elevations in Spike-specific TCR breadth and depth followed administration of two AZD1222 doses.

Data came from immunoSEQ multiplex PCR; TCRdb stores just in-frame clones and leaves some out. The table records roughly 120,000 clones, roughly 84% of them present only once. The CDR3 consists of 13 residues. Trimming left V 7 bases short and J 4 bases short, with 12 bases between. Germline V gene sequence: CDR1 SGHTS, CDR2 YDEGEE. The sequence came from an adult in good health. The sequences come from peripheral blood, collected on day 0 of AZD1222 vaccination. This chain connects TRBV5-8 to TRBJ1-3; D gene uncertain. CDR3 residues: CASPRGAGNTIYF. The CDR3, as DNA: TGTGCCAGCCCACGGGGAGCAGGAAACACCATATATTTT.